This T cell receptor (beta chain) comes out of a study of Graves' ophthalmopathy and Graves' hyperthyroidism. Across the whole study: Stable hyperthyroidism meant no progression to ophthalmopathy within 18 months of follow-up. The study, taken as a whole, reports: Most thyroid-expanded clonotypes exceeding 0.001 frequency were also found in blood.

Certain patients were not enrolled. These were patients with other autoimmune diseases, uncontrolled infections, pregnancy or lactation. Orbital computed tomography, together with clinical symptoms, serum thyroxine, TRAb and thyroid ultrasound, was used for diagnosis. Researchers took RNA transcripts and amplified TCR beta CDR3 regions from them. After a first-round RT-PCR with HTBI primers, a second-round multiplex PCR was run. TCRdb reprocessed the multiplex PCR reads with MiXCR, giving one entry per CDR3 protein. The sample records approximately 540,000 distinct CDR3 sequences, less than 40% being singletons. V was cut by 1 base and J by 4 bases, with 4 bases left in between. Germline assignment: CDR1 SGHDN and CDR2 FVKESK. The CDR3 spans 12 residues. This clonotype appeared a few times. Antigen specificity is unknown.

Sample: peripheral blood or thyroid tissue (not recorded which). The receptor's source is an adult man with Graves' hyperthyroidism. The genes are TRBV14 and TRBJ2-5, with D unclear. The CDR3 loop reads CASSQVPETQYF. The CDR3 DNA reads TGTGCCAGCAGCCAAGTCCCAGAGACCCAGTACTTC.